The 27 T cell receptor beta chains in this list originate from one sample, sequenced in a study of blood T cell repertoires in COVID-19. The method was immunoSEQ multiplex PCR; TCRdb's version includes in-frame clones alone and lacks a portion of them. The repertoire holds about 290,000 clones, with approximately 91% as singletons. Sample: PBMCs or T cells enriched from blood (not recorded which). These receptors all come from a woman aged 40 to 50 who had recovered from COVID-19.

Note on this clone: This sample includes further DNA sequences coding for the same CDR3. The rearrangement links TRBV5-4 to TRBJ1-1, with D possibly TRBD1 on 5 matching bases. The V and J ends lost 1 base and 5 bases respectively, with 9 bases between them. The CDR3 runs to 13 residues. Germline-derived CDR1 and CDR2 are SGHNT and YYREEE (reference sequence). The CDR3 protein is CASSLRGSTEAFF. The CDR3 DNA reads as TGTGCCAGCAGCTTGCGGGGGTCAACTGAAGCTTTCTTT.

The chain combines TRBV3-1 (or the pseudogene TRBV3-2) with TRBJ1-2; 9 bases align to TRBD1. V gave up 1 base and J gave up 6 bases; unmatched junction bases: 6. The CDR3 runs 15 residues. Per the germline V gene, CDR1 is LGHDT and CDR2 is YNNKEL (reference sequence). The CDR3 sequence: CASSQVQGAKDGYTF. CDR3 DNA sequence: TGTGCCAGCAGCCAAGTACAGGGGGCGAAGGATGGCTACACCTTC.

The rearrangement links TRBV19 to TRBJ1-6, with D unclear. CDR3 length: 17 amino acids. The germline gives CDR1 LNHDA, CDR2 SQIVND (reference sequence). V was shortened by 9 bases and J by 6 bases, with 24 bases between the two germline ends. CDR3: CASKSASTVGFNSPLHF. For the CDR3, the DNA is TGTGCCAGCAAAAGCGCTTCGACGGTCGGGTTTAATTCACCCCTCCACTTT.

The rearrangement joins TRBV5-6 to TRBJ1-3, with TRBD1 identical over 10 bases. The CDR3 totals 19 residues. V gave up 3 bases and J gave up 0 bases; unmatched junction bases: 12. The germline V gene has CDR1 SGHDT and CDR2 YYEEEE. The CDR3 region is CASSSFRDRGPLSGNTIYF. CDR3 sequence (DNA): TGTGCCAGCAGCTCATTCCGGGACAGGGGCCCTCTCTCTGGAAACACCATATATTTT.

The chain combines TRBV11-2 with TRBJ1-4, with TRBD1 as a possible D gene (6 bases). Trimming removed 3 bases at V and 0 bases at J, with 11 bases between. Germline CDR1 reads SGHAT; CDR2 reads FQNNGV. The CDR3 spans 16 residues. DNA for the CDR3: TGTGCCAGCAGCTTTAGTAAGGGGGCAACTAATGAAAAACTGTTTTTT. It is translated as CASSFSKGATNEKLFF.

This clone was detected only once. This rearrangement joins TRBV27 to TRBJ2-6; 11 bases map to TRBD1. The CDR3 is made up of 19 amino acids. V lost 4 bases and J lost 2; bases outside the gene matches: 10. From germline, CDR1 is MNHEY and CDR2 SMNVEV (reference sequence). The DNA of the CDR3 is TGTGCCAGCAGTTGGAAGCCGGGACAGGGGGAGGCTGGGGCCAACGTCCTGACTTTC. Amino acids: CASSWKPGQGEAGANVLTF.

This rearrangement joins TRBV30 to TRBJ1-4; D is perhaps TRBD1 (6 bases). V lost 3 bases and J lost 4, with 9 bases in between. This CDR3 is 13 amino acids long. CDR1 GTSNPN and CDR2 SVGIG come from the germline V gene (reference sequence). As DNA, the CDR3 is TGTGCCTGGAGCTGGGGGCTTAATGAAAAACTGTTTTTT. Translating gives CAWSWGLNEKLFF.

This chain links TRBV5-1 with TRBJ2-7, with unresolved D. V was pared by 0 bases and J by 1 base, with 8 bases between. Germline values: CDR1 SGHRS, CDR2 YFSETQ. The CDR3 runs 14 residues. This chain's CDR3 is CASSLGGVSYEQYF. The CDR3 DNA reads TGCGCCAGCAGCTTGGGAGGCGTTTCCTACGAGCAGTACTTC. The full variable domain, rest sourced from reference TRBV5-1 and TRBJ2-7, is KAGVTQTPRYLIKTRGQQVTLSCSPISGHRSVSWYQQTPGQGLQFLFEYFSETQRNKGNFPGRFSGRQFSNSRSEMNVSTLELGDSALYLCASSLGGVSYEQYFGPGTRLTVT.

This clone was seen a single time. This chain uses TRBV5-1 with TRBJ1-1, with 8 bases that match TRBD1. The CDR3 loop spans 15 amino acids. Looked up from germline, CDR1 is SGHRS and CDR2 is YFSETQ. The J segment lost 0 bases and the V segment lost 4 bases, leaving 5 bases of the junction unmatched. CDR3: CASSGSTGVNTEAFF. The CDR3 DNA is TGCGCCAGCAGCGGGTCGACAGGGGTGAACACTGAAGCTTTCTTT.

The chain is built from TRBV27 and TRBJ1-2, with a possible D match to TRBD1 (5 bases). V was pared by 5 bases and J by 0 bases, with 22 bases between. This CDR3 has 18 residues. In germline, CDR1 is MNHEY, CDR2 SMNVEV (reference sequence). CDR3 coding DNA: TGTGCCAGCAGTCCCCGGGGGTTCGGTGGGGAGACTAACTATGGCTACACCTTC. It encodes CASSPRGFGGETNYGYTF.

This sequence joins TRBV21-1 and TRBJ1-5; the table gives TRBD1 as D, unverified against the DNA. TRBV21-1 is marked as a pseudogene. CDR3 length equals 15 residues. CDR3 amino acids: CARLSGTGGNQPQHF. The CDR3 DNA sequence: TGTGCCAGACTTTCCGGGACAGGGGGCAATCAGCCCCAGCATTTT.

The chain joins TRBV2 to TRBJ1-6; D is uncertain. The CDR3 loop spans 15 amino acids. Germline CDR1 SNHLY, CDR2 FYNNEI. Trimming pared 7 bases from V and 8 bases from J, leaving 18 bases between. Written as DNA, the CDR3 is TGTGCCAGCATCGAACAGCCCGGGATTGATTCACCCCTCCACTTT. Amino acid sequence: CASIEQPGIDSPLHF.

The gene calls are TRBV5-6 and TRBJ1-6, with D uncertain. The V gene lost 0 bases and the J gene lost 7 bases, with 14 bases spanning the gap. The CDR3 spans 16 residues. The V gene's germline CDR1 is SGHDT and CDR2 YYEEEE. The CDR3 loop is CASSLDPFAGNSPLHF. CDR3 nucleotides: TGTGCCAGCAGCTTGGATCCCTTCGCAGGAAATTCACCCCTCCACTTT.

J is TRBJ2-1 and V is TRBV19; 7 nucleotides align to TRBD1. V lost 3 bases and J lost 2; bases outside the gene matches: 1. Germline V lookup: CDR1 LNHDA, CDR2 SQIVND (reference sequence). The length of the CDR3 is 14 residues. The CDR3 region is CASSIQGAYNEQFF. The CDR3 DNA reads as TGTGCCAGTAGTATCCAGGGGGCCTACAATGAGCAGTTCTTC. Full variable domain (remainder filled in from reference TRBV19 and TRBJ2-1): DGGITQSPKYLFRKEGQNVTLSCEQNLNHDAMYWYRQDPGQGLRLIYYSQIVNDFQKGDIAEGYSVSREKKESFPLTVTSAQKNPTAFYLCASSIQGAYNEQFFGPGTRLTVL.

The V call is TRBV6-5, the J call TRBJ2-7, with D possibly matching TRBD2 (6 bases). The CDR3 spans 15 residues. From germline, CDR1 is MNHEY and CDR2 SVGAGI. The V end was cut by 5 bases, the J end by 6 bases, with 20 bases between. CDR3 loop: CASSPVAGSLGEQYF. The CDR3 bases are TGTGCCAGCAGTCCGGTTGCGGGGAGTTTAGGCGAGCAGTACTTC.

This clone was counted between two and nine times. This rearrangement joins TRBV2 to TRBJ1-4, with a possible D match to TRBD1 (5 bases). Germline CDR1 reads SNHLY; CDR2 reads FYNNEI. V was pared by 7 bases and J by 2 bases, with 14 bases between. There are 15 residues in the CDR3. The CDR3: CASTRRGLTNEKLFF. DNA for the CDR3: TGTGCCAGCACCCGGCGGGGGTTGACTAATGAAAAACTGTTTTTT. Full variable domain (remainder filled in from reference TRBV2 and TRBJ1-4): EPEVTQTPSHQVTQMGQEVILRCVPISNHLYFYWYRQILGQKVEFLVSFYNNEISEKSEIFDDQFSVERPDGSNFTLKIRSTKLEDSAMYFCASTRRGLTNEKLFFGSGTQLSVL.

The rearrangement links TRBV5-4 to TRBJ2-7; 12 bases map to TRBD1. V trimming: 4 bases; J trimming: 0 bases; junction bases outside the gene matches: 8. This CDR3 is built from 17 residues. Germline V lookup: CDR1 SGHNT, CDR2 YYREEE (reference sequence). The CDR3 region is CASSTGTGGESSYEQYF. The CDR3 region has the DNA TGTGCCAGCAGCACCGGGACAGGGGGCGAGAGCTCCTACGAGCAGTACTTC.

The genes are TRBV7-2 and TRBJ2-3, with D unclear. Germline values: CDR1 SGHTA, CDR2 FQGNSA. This CDR3 comprises 13 residues. V lost 5 bases, J lost 5 bases, and 11 bases lay in between. The CDR3 nucleotides read TGTGCCAGCAGCCTTACGAACGGAGATACGCAGTATTTT. This encodes CASSLTNGDTQYF.

The gene calls are TRBV5-4 and TRBJ2-3; tentatively, D is TRBD2 (6 bases). This CDR3 comprises 15 residues. Trimming removed 3 bases from V and 4 bases from J, with 15 bases in between. From germline, CDR1 is SGHNT and CDR2 YYREEE (reference sequence). CDR3 protein: CASSWSDGGADTQYF. The DNA of the CDR3 is TGTGCCAGCAGCTGGTCCGACGGGGGAGCAGATACGCAGTATTTT.

The J gene is TRBJ2-1, the V gene TRBV27, with a weak D call TRBD1 (6 bases). Germline CDR1 reads MNHEY; CDR2 reads SMNVEV (reference sequence). The CDR3 length is 16 residues. V lost 5 bases, J lost 0 bases, and 14 bases lay in between. This CDR3 is CASSARPRGSYNEQFF. In DNA, the CDR3 is TGTGCCAGCAGTGCCCGCCCCAGGGGCTCCTACAATGAGCAGTTCTTC.

The V and J genes are TRBV9 and TRBJ1-3; D is uncertain. The ends were cut back, 2 bases at V and 0 bases at J, with 6 bases in the middle. Germline V gene data show CDR1 as SGDLS and CDR2 as YYNGEE. CDR3 length: 14 amino acids. The CDR3 spells CASSVEDSGNTIYF. As DNA, the CDR3 is TGTGCCAGCAGCGTCGAGGACTCTGGAAACACCATATATTTT.

The chain uses TRBV7-8 and TRBJ2-7, with TRBD2 matching over 7 bases. The germline V gene has CDR1 SGHVS and CDR2 FQNEAQ. The J segment lost 3 bases and the V segment lost 0 bases, leaving 14 bases of the junction unmatched. CDR3 length: 18 residues. In DNA, the CDR3 is TGTGCCAGCAGCTTAGCGGCGCGAGGCGGGAGCAGAGGCTACGAGCAGTACTTC. Translating gives CASSLAARGGSRGYEQYF.

In this sample, this clone turned up a few times. The chain employs TRBV2 and TRBJ2-7, with TRBD1 matching 9 bases. Germline V CDR1 and CDR2: SNHLY, FYNNEI. The length of the CDR3 is 14 residues. V gave up 6 bases and J gave up 6 bases; unmatched junction bases: 9. CDR3 loop: CASSAGTGTFEQYF. The CDR3 bases are TGTGCCAGCAGCGCCGGGACAGGGACTTTCGAGCAGTACTTC.

The rearrangement uses TRBV9 and TRBJ2-5; 11 nucleotides match TRBD2. V was pared by 0 bases and J by 1 base, with 2 bases of the junction left unmatched. Germline V CDR1 and CDR2: SGDLS, YYNGEE. CDR3 length equals 16 residues. The CDR3 sequence: CASSVGTSGSQETQYF. The CDR3 DNA sequence: TGTGCCAGCAGCGTAGGTACTAGCGGGAGCCAAGAGACCCAGTACTTC.

The chain is built from TRBV19 and TRBJ1-5, with 8 bases matching TRBD1. Germline V gene sequence: CDR1 LNHDA, CDR2 SQIVND (reference sequence). CDR3 length equals 15 residues. The ends lost 4 bases at V and 6 bases at J; junction bases unmatched: 8. The DNA for the CDR3 is TGTGCCAGTAGTAGGCGGACAGGGTCCAGTCAGCCCCAGCATTTT. It encodes CASSRRTGSSQPQHF.

The chain is built from TRBV5-4 and TRBJ1-4; D perhaps matches TRBD1 (5 bases). With 2 bases removed from V and 0 bases from J, the gap between germline ends came to 5 bases. CDR1 and CDR2 (germline): SGHNT, YYREEE (reference sequence). CDR3 length: 14 amino acids. CDR3 nucleotide sequence: TGTGCCAGCAGCTTAGGGGCAACTAATGAAAAACTGTTTTTT. Translated: CASSLGATNEKLFF.

The CDR3: CASSRTGGNGYTF. The CDR3, as DNA: TGTGCCAGCAGCCGGACAGGGGGCAACGGCTACACCTTC. The V call is TRBV3-1 (or the pseudogene TRBV3-2), the J call TRBJ1-2, with 11 bases lining up with TRBD1. V trimming: 4 bases; J trimming: 8 bases; junction bases outside the gene matches: 3. The CDR3 loop spans 13 amino acids. From germline, CDR1 is LGHDT and CDR2 YNNKEL (reference sequence).